This T cell receptor (beta chain) was sequenced for a study of cytomegalovirus exposure and HLA in healthy donors. Study context: Caucasian-associated ancestry cluster membership applied to about four fifths of 398 genotyped donors.

PCR involved 60 Vbeta and 13 Jbeta primers. Assay: immunoSEQ multiplex PCR; the TCRdb copy retains only in-frame clones and omits some. The sample records about 160,000 clones, less than 85% being singletons. The germline V and J ends were trimmed by 5 bases and 6 bases, with 10 bases remaining between them. Germline V gene sequence: CDR1 LNHDA, CDR2 SQIVND (reference sequence). The CDR3 sequence is 12 residues long. Overall study results and limits: Productive rates of about 87% or about 30% were seen for most TCR beta V segments in an earlier analysis.

It was healthy bone marrow donors who served as donors. With respect to this clone: The target antigen is unknown.

The V and J genes are TRBV19 and TRBJ1-2; unclear D gene. Sample: PBMCs. This TCR derives from a boy aged 2 to 9 in good health and CMV-seronegative. For the CDR3, the DNA is TGTGCCAGTAGTTTTCCACAAAATGGCTACACCTTC. Amino acids: CASSFPQNGYTF.